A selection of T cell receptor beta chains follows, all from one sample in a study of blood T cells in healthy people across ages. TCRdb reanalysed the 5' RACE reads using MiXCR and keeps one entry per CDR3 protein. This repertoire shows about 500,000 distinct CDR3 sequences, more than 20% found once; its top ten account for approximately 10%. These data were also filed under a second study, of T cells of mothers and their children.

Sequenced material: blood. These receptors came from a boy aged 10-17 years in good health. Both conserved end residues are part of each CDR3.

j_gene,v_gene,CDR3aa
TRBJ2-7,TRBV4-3,CASSQHDRGPYEQYF
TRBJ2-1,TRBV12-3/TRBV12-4,CASSRGLAGAYNEQFF
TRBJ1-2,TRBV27,CASSLSSIGYGYTF
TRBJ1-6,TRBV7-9,CASSSYSWGHFNSPLHF
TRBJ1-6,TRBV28,CASRYSGSTYNSPLHF
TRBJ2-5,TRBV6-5,CASSYRTVAGWAETQYF
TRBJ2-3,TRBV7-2,CASSLTLDAQYF
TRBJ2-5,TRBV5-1,CASSLARVRETQYF
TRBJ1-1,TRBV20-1,CSAPPGTEYTEAFF
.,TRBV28,CASSLAGFTYEQYF
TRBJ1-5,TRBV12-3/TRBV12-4,CASSPDRGLGQPQHF
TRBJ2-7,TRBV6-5,CASSYSGTSYEQYF
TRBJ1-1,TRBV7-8,CASSFGNMGLNTEAFF
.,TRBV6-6,CASSTRQGIGDEQYF
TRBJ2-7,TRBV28,CASRHAGTGDYEQYF
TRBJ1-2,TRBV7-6,CASSQSLLYGYTF
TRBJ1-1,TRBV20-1,CSASAGRMNTEAFF
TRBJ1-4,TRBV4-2,CASSHGTGRTNEKLFF
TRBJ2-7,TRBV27,CASSPLGSGRANEQYF
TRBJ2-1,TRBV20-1,CSVRGGSYNEQFF
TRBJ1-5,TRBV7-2,CASSAGIGLPQHF
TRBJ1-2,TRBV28,CASRSQGRDYGYTF
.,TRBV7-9,CASSSRNSYEQYF
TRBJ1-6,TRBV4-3,CASSQVLQGGSPLHF
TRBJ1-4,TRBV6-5,CASSSGVATNEKLFF
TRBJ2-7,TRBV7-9,CASSRTNEQYF
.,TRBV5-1,CASFLGQGKNEQFF
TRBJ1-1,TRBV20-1,CSARDTDMNTEAFF
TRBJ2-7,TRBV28,CASSSLRSDRVRTYEQYF
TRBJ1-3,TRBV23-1,CASSHPTASGNTIYF
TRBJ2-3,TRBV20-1,CSAPQGDSTDTQYF
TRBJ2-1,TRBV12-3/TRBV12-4,CASSPSGSLRNEQFF
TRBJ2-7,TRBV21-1,CASSKMDRLCSYEQYF
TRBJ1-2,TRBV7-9,CASSLVEVYGYTF
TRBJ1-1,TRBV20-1,CSASGTGGDTEAFF
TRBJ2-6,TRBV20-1,CSARPFRGPGSGANVLTF
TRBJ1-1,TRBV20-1,CSARDGTVNTEAFF
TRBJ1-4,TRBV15,CATSPRTSRGEKLFF
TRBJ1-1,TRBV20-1,CSARDMPGAFF
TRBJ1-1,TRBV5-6,CASSLIDTEAFF
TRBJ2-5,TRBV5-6,CASSFGVVETQYF
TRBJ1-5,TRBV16,CTSSPSPRDRGLHSNQPQHF
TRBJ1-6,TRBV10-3,CAIRRTGANSPLHF
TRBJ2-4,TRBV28,CASSQTARLAKNIQYF
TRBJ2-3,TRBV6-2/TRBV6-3,CASSPLETDTQYF
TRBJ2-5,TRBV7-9,CASSLFGKRGQETQYF
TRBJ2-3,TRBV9,CASSFEGDTQYF
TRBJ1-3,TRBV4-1,CASSQVYSSGNTIYF
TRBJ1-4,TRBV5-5,CASSLSGSRVFGNEKLFF
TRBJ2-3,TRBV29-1,CSVEDLGITDTQYF
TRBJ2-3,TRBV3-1,CASSLWTGEADTQYF
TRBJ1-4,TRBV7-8,CASSWGQNNEKLFF
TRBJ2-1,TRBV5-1,CASSLTSGGVLNEQFF
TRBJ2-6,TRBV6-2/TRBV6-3,CASGDLSSGANVLTF
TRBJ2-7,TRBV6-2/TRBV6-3,CASSRPTSGSRHEQYF